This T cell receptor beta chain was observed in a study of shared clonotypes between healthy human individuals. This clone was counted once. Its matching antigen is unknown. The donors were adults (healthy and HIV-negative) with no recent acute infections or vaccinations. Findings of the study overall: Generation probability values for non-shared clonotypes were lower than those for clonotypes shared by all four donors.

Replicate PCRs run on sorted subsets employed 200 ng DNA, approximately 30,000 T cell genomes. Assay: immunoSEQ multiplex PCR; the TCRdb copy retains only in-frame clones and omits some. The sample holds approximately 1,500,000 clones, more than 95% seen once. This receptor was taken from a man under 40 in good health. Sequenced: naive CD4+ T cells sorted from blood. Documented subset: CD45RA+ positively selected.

The CDR3 DNA follows: TGTGCCAGCAGACCAACTCAGGGTAGGGGCAATCAGCCCCAGCATTTT. Protein product: CASRPTQGRGNQPQHF. The V call is TRBV28, the J call TRBJ1-5; D is perhaps TRBD1 (5 bases). The V end was cut by 6 bases, the J end by 2 bases, with 17 bases between. This CDR3 is built from 16 residues. CDR1 MDHEN and CDR2 SYDVKM come from the germline V gene.